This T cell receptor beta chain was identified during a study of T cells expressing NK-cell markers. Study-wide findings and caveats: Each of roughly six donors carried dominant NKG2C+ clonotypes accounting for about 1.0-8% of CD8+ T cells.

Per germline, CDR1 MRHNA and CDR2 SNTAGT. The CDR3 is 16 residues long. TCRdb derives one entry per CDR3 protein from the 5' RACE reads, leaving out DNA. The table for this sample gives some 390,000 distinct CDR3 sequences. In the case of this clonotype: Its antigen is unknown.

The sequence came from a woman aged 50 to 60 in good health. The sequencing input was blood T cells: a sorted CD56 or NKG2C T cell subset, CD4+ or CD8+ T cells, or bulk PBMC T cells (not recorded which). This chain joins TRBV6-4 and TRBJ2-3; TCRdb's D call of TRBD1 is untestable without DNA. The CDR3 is CASSDSLGGGTDTQYF.